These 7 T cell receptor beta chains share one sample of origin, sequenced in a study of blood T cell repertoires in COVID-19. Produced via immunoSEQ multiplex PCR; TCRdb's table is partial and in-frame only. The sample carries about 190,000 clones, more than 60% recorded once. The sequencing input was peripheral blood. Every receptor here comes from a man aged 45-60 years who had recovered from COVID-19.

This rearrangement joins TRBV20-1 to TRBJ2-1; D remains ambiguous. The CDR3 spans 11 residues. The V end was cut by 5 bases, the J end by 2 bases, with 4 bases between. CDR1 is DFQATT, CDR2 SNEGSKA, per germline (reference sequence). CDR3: CSASTYNEQFF. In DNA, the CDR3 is TGCAGTGCTTCAACCTACAATGAGCAGTTCTTC.

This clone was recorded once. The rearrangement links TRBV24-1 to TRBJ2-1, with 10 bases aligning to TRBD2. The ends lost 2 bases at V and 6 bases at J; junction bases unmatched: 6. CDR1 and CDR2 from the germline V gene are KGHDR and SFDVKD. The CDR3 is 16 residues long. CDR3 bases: TGTGCCACCAGTGATTCCGGGACTAGCGTTGCCAATGAGCAGTTCTTC. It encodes CATSDSGTSVANEQFF.

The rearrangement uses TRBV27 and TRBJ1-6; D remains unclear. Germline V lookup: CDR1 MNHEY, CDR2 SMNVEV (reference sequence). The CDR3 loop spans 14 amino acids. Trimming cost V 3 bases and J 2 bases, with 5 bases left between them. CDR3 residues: CASSFTAYNSPLHF. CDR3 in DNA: TGTGCCAGCAGTTTTACAGCCTATAATTCACCCCTCCACTTT.

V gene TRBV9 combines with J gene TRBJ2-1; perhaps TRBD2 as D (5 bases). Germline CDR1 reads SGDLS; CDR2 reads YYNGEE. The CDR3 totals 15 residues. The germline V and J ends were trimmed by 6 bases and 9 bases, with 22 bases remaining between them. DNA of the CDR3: TGTGCCAGCAACGAAACTAGACGGGCTGTTAGTGAGCAGTTCTTC. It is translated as CASNETRRAVSEQFF.

The CDR3 loop is CASSLGTSGYEQYF. The CDR3 DNA reads TGTGCCAGCAGCTTGGGGACTAGCGGTTACGAGCAGTACTTC. The chain combines TRBV5-5 with TRBJ2-7; TRBD2 matches 10 bases. V lost 0 bases and J lost 4; bases outside the gene matches: 1. The CDR3 length is 14 residues. Looked up from germline, CDR1 is SGHKS and CDR2 is YYEKEE (reference sequence).

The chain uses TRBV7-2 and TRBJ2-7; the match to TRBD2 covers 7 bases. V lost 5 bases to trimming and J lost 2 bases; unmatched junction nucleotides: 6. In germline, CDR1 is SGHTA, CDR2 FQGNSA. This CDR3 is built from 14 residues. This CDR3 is CASSPQGGTYEQYF. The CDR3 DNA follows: TGTGCCAGCAGCCCCCAGGGAGGGACCTACGAGCAGTACTTC.

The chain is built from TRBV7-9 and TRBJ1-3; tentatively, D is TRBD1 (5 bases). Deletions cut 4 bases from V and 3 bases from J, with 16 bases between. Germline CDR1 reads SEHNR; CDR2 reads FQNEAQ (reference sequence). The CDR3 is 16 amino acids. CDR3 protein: CASSSTQGYVGNTIYF. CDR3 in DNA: TGTGCCAGCAGCTCCACCCAGGGATATGTTGGAAACACCATATATTTT.